This record looks at one T cell receptor (beta chain) sequence and its context. CDR1 LNHNV and CDR2 YYDKDF come from the germline V gene (reference sequence). The V and J ends lost 6 bases and 0 bases respectively, with 14 bases between them. The CDR3 totals 15 residues. This sample was included in a study of blood T cell repertoires in COVID-19. Study information: Acute-phase and convalescent COVID-19 samples originated in the United States, Italy and Spain. Nucleic acid was either cDNA or gDNA, and it came from T cells, B-cell-depleted T cells, or PBMCs.

Per the study methods: The authors estimated nucleated cell counts from reference gene primer amplification. TCRdb's table, derived via immunoSEQ multiplex PCR, lists solely in-frame clones and lacks some. That table gives V, J and clone size, and the DNA gave D and trimming. This sample has 250,000 to 300,000 clones; 90% occur once, and the top ten carry around 2.3%. The Seattle patients, enrolled during active infection, were followed longitudinally. Sequences were obtained from peripheral blood. This sequence originates from a woman aged 55-70 years with COVID-19, enrolled during active disease. V usage is TRBV15 and J usage is TRBJ1-2, with unresolved D. CDR3 region: CATRASRTSNYGYTF. The DNA for the CDR3 is TGTGCCACCAGAGCCAGTCGGACTTCTAACTATGGCTACACCTTC. The full variable domain, rest sourced from reference TRBV15 and TRBJ1-2, is DAMVIQNPRYQVTQFGKPVTLSCSQTLNHNVMYWYQQKSSQAPKLLFHYYDKDFNNEADTPDNFQSRRPNTSFCFLDIRSPGLGDTAMYLCATRASRTSNYGYTFGSGTRLTVV.